This section outlines one TCR beta chain sequence together with its context. Its matching antigen is unknown. The data stem from a study of graft-versus-host responses after intestinal transplantation. For the study at large: Transplants were multivisceral, liver-intestinal, or isolated intestinal.

General study points: Patients who carried graft-donor T cell macrochimerism also had high graft-versus-host to host-versus-graft clonal ratios in their allografts. Recipient marrow showed GvH clones, some seen first in ileum or blood.

The CDR3 runs to 11 residues. In germline, CDR1 is SGHAT, CDR2 FQNNGV. Repertoires were generated with immunoSEQ multiplex PCR, while TCRdb's copy carries only in-frame clones and drops some. The table includes around 90,000 clones, around 90% detected once. The chain joins TRBV11-2 to TRBJ2-2; D gene ambiguous. The TCR originated in a human donor who was the organ donor for an intestinal transplant. Sequenced here: unstimulated CD8+ T cells sorted from spleen or lymph node cells, sampled before transplant. CDR3 sequence reads: CWADPTGELFF. CDR3 nucleotides: TGTTGGGCAGACCCAACCGGGGAGCTGTTTTTT. Using reference TRBV11-2 and TRBJ2-2 for the parts outside the CDR3, the full variable domain is EAGVAQSPRYKIIEKRQSVAFWCNPISGHATLYWYQQILGQGPKLLIQFQNNGVVDDSQLPKDRFSAERLKGVDSTLKIQPAKLEDSAVYLCWADPTGELFFGEGSRLTVL.